This TCR beta chain was recovered during a study of blood T cell repertoires in COVID-19. Study-wide background: Nucleic acid was either cDNA or gDNA, and it came from T cells, B-cell-depleted T cells, or PBMCs.

In the original workflow: Using reference gene primer amplification, nucleated cell counts were estimated. Here immunoSEQ multiplex PCR was the method, and the copy in TCRdb shows in-frame clones only, minus some. The V and J calls and the clone size are those of that table, but D and trimming were determined from the DNA. The sample includes 150,000 to 200,000 clones, approximately 89% of them seen just once. In its sample, this clone was seen many times. The trim removed 5 bases at V and 4 bases at J, leaving 6 bases unmatched. The CDR3 loop spans 14 amino acids. CDR1 is SNHLY, CDR2 FYNNEI, per germline.

Material: peripheral blood. The rearrangement links TRBV2 to TRBJ1-1, with 8 bases aligning to TRBD1. This receptor was obtained from a man aged 35 to 55 with active or convalescent COVID-19. In DNA form, the CDR3 reads TGTGCCAGCAGTCCTCGACAGGGGCGCACTGAAGCTTTCTTT. Translated: CASSPRQGRTEAFF.